The sample holds a few counts of the clone carrying this TCR beta chain. This CDR3 is also generated by other DNA sequences in the sample. Germline-derived CDR1 and CDR2 are DFQATT and SNEGSKA (reference sequence). V lost 2 bases and J 8 bases, leaving 9 bases between the germline ends. The CDR3 totals 11 residues. The method was immunoSEQ multiplex PCR; TCRdb's version includes in-frame clones alone and lacks a portion of them. Of around 73,000 clones listed, about 80% are singletons. The sample comes from a study of blood T cell repertoires in COVID-19. Sequencing was performed on peripheral blood. This receptor was obtained from a human donor in a cohort sampled during active COVID-19. The genes are TRBV20-1 and TRBJ1-2; D is perhaps TRBD1 (6 bases). Here the CDR3 DNA reads TGCAGTGCTAGACCAGGGGTGGGCTACACCTTC. This gives the protein CSARPGVGYTF.